This T cell receptor (beta chain) was sequenced for a study of cytomegalovirus exposure and HLA in healthy donors (TCRdb year 2017). For the wider study: According to an earlier analysis of several hundred of the donors, about 180 million T cells yielded over 100 million unique TCR beta sequences and about 300 Gb of sequence data. Roughly 300 gigabases of sequencing data and 91 million or so unique TCR sequences made up an early release that covered under 750 HLA-typed donors. Among the roughly 380 genotyped donors, around 81% belonged to the genetic ancestry cluster associated with self-reported Caucasian donors. The aim of the study was to test whether cataloging public T cell receptors could identify signatures of past pathogen exposure. The study profiled the T cell repertoires of about 640 subjects by immunosequencing and related them to cytomegalovirus serostatus. Besides the first cohort of 666 subjects, a separate validation cohort made up of roughly 120 different subjects was used. To predict cytomegalovirus infection status, the study combined high-throughput TCR immunosequencing, statistical association of individual TCRs with disease status, and machine learning. A later analysis re-analyzed previously published TCR beta repertoires from hundreds of donors and added high-resolution HLA genotyping to study TCR occurrence patterns. In the later analysis, no new phenotypic data were used to find candidate immune exposures; instead, reliance was placed on TCR beta sequences and their occurrence across donors. An earlier analysis of approximately 630 of the donors applied high-throughput TCR beta sequencing to assess whether each TCR beta V gene segment acted as functional or pseudogenic. Alongside the repertoire data, information on donor age, sex, ethnicity and CMV serostatus was compiled. Genome-wide SNP genotypes for about three fifths of the roughly 700 donors were used in a later genetic analysis, which treated that subset as a discovery cohort. All discovery cohort repertoires had been generated using a single sequencing platform. HLA typing covered class I and class II loci at four-digit resolution. Typing coverage differed by locus: A, B, C, DRB1 and DQB1 were typed in about 620-640 donors, DQA1 in about 510, DPA1 in 600 to 610, and DPB1 in around 490. Several DR-DQ haplotypes were treated as single units for association and clustering because of strong linkage in the cohort. Among a few hundred genotyped donors of the cohort, an average of around 240,000 unique TCR beta nucleotide sequences were sequenced per donor, about a sixth of them non-productive. Here is what the overall study found, with its caveats: In a later genetic analysis, a missense DCLRE1C variant was associated with V-gene and J-gene trimming of TCR beta chains, and the association was replicated in an independent cohort. The authors suggested that the approach could potentially be extended to other disease states and immunological phenotypes. In a later analysis, HLA-associated TCR beta chains showed more clonal expansion and lower generation probabilities than non-associated chains that were equally common. The only immune exposure information available for the cohort was CMV serostatus. Linkage disequilibrium might explain the correlated functional status among segregating V segments, but an unknown experimental factor could not be excluded. Because the 87-base-pair reads could not distinguish some IMGT-functional V segments, including TRBV6-2 and TRBV6-3, those segments were excluded. Because HLA typing was missing for some donors at each locus, association tests included only the typed subset. A further reported finding was that TCR beta sequences accurately predicted the HLA-A and HLA-B alleles for most subjects in the first cohort. Most TCR sequences were seen in very few donors, while some public TCRs were found in many individuals. A few of the identified cytomegalovirus-associated TCR beta chains were confirmed in vitro to be specific for cytomegalovirus antigens. According to a later analysis, parvovirus B19, influenza, CMV and Epstein-Barr virus appeared linked to several top co-occurrence clusters. In the study, about 150 TCR beta chains were listed as associated with cytomegalovirus. In this cohort, only TCR beta chains were sequenced, and detectable features were limited by the absence of alpha or paired-chain data. Specific HLA alleles were associated with 15,000 to 20,000 TCR beta sequences at a false discovery rate of 0.05 in a later analysis. A later analysis found that TCR association rates varied across HLA loci, with DRB1 alleles showing the most associated TCRs and HLA-C alleles the fewest. Broadly in line with IMGT annotations, most TCR beta V segments showed up in productive rearrangements about 90% or about 30% of the time in an earlier analysis of several hundred of the donors. Compared with the roughly 710-donor mean, donors in an Asian-associated ancestry cluster had fewer N-insertions in productive TCRs, according to a later genetic analysis. Roughly uniform sequencing depth across donors was assumed in presence/absence analyses, although this assumption may not hold. In a later analysis, most CMV-associated TCR beta chains were found to appear HLA-restricted, with HLA associations seemingly driven largely by CMV exposure. The earlier analysis of 587 of the donors excluded 15 to 20 rarely observed V segments, including chromosome 9 orphons, because counts were too low. The sequencing pipeline was judged likely to have produced a cluster of highly shared sequence variants as a technical artifact. In both the original and validation cohorts, the classifier was reported to diagnose cytomegalovirus status with high specificity and sensitivity. Assigning TCR associations to individual alleles was difficult when HLA alleles, especially DR and DQ, strongly co-occurred.

The cohort comprised 670 or so healthy bone marrow donors. At the time of sampling, every cohort member was nominally healthy, though immune exposures that went unrecorded were likely present. The donor tested CMV seronegative, placing the donor among the 350 or so seronegative members of the cohort. Every donor gave a peripheral blood sample, and the peripheral blood mononuclear cells from that sample were used for TCR beta sequencing. The Qiagen DNeasy Blood Extraction Kit was used to extract genomic DNA from the blood cell samples. Counted from cysteine to phenylalanine, this CDR3 has 15 amino acids. Just CDR3 DNA is preserved here, 45 bases in frame from base 1. CDR1 and CDR2 were assigned from the germline V gene as KGHSH and LQKENI. V gives up 3 bases and J gives up 0 bases, and the segment between their germline ends measures 10 bases. In regard to this clone: What this receptor recognizes is not known. No base quality information exists; no much larger clone differs at one position.

Library generation was performed with the immunoSEQ multiplex PCR assay. For the multiplex PCR, a mixture combining 60 forward primers for TCR Vbeta segments and 13 reverse primers for TCR Jbeta segments was used. A multiplex PCR assay on genomic DNA amplified the CDR3 region of rearranged TCR beta genes. On the Illumina HiSeq System, the amplified TCR beta libraries were sequenced as 87-base-pair reads. The source study handled its data this way. Across the 600 to 700 repertoires, a later analysis counted 78 million or so unique TCR beta chains, approximately 12 million of which were shared by at least two donors. Raw reads were error-corrected and collapsed into unique sequences with a nearest-neighbor algorithm that merged closely related sequences to remove PCR and sequencing errors. CDR3 sequences were aligned to IMGT reference sequences to assign V, D and J gene segments. For a sequence to be retained, at least a six-nucleotide match to both a V gene segment and a J gene segment was required. A rearrangement counted as productive if the CDR3 had no stop codons and remained in frame with V and J, and every other rearrangement counted as non-productive. CDR3 was defined by IMGT convention, running from the second conserved V-encoded cysteine to the conserved J-encoded phenylalanine. In an earlier analysis of approximately 500 of the donors, sequences lacking an unambiguous match to a single V gene segment were excluded. An earlier analysis of some 500 of the donors classified V segments as functional when productive rearrangements were above 56.7% and as segregating when the standard deviation between donors was above 5%. A statistical classification framework was built to diagnose cytomegalovirus status from the catalog of TCR beta chain sequences. A later analysis assigned V and J genes by comparing TCR nucleotide sequences with IMGT/GENE-DB human TR gene sequences. A later analysis assigned CDR3 sequences and most-parsimonious VDJ recombination scenarios with the TCRdist pipeline. In a later analysis, each TCR beta chain was defined by its CDR3 amino acid sequence together with its V-gene family, and reads without a unique V-gene family were excluded. As a way to deal with suspected cross-contamination and a sequencing artifact, a later analysis dropped more than 500 nucleotide sequences that were highly shared and had low generation probability. In a later analysis, a clonal expansion index for each public chain was calculated from normalized within-repertoire ranks of inferred template counts. Generation probabilities in a later analysis came from a VDJ recombination model fitted to out-of-frame rearrangements, and those results were checked against IGoR. A later analysis scored TCR-TCR, TCR-HLA and TCR-CMV co-occurrence with hypergeometric tests, applying a repertoire-size bias correction to TCR pairs. A later analysis estimated false discovery rates by permuting HLA or CMV assignments 20 times. A later analysis grouped co-occurring TCRs with DBSCAN, adding TCRdist sequence similarity when clustering within HLA-allele-positive subsets. Repertoires with fewer than 30,000 or more than 120,000 public chains, plus five repertoires with anomalous nucleotide sharing, were excluded from co-occurrence clustering. Here the immuneACCESS table is served through TCRdb, limited to in-frame sequences with V and J called. Missing clones are a known gap in these copies; in checked studies unresolved V genes cover under half, and the rest lacks a known reason. V and J calls and clone size are given by that table; D and trimming were obtained from the DNA. Across this sample there are roughly 180,000 clones, with 76% seen only once. Of the sample, around 1.6% falls within the top ten clones.

Input material: PBMCs. This receptor was obtained from a man aged 18 to 35 in good health and CMV-seronegative. This chain is built from TRBV18 and TRBJ2-3; 6 matching bases give a weak D call of TRBD1. CDR3 sequence: CASSPGQVSTDTQYF. The sequence in DNA is TGTGCCAGCTCACCGGGACAAGTAAGCACAGATACGCAGTATTTT.